The rows below give T cell receptor beta chains drawn from one sample of a study of OX40 agonist ivuxolimab in advanced cancers. The data were produced by immunoSEQ multiplex PCR, yet TCRdb's version contains in-frame clones alone and is incomplete. The data contain tens of thousands of clones, 92% of them seen just once; the ten biggest clones take up around 2.8%. This specimen consisted of CD4+ or CD8+ T cells sorted from blood, obtained in a trial of the OX40 agonist ivuxolimab. The receptors stem from an adult with an advanced solid tumor such as melanoma, head and neck, liver or kidney cancer. The CDR3 runs from the conserved cysteine through the conserved F or W. A D gene is named only where the DNA matches it firmly. The size of a clone is reported for some rows only, either as once, few or many, or as a class for expanded clones.

clone_size | d_call | cdr3_length | j_call | v_call | cdr3_aa | cdr3_nt
NA | TRBD2 | 19 | TRBJ2-7 | TRBV19 | CASSKLPWPSGGSSYEQYF | TGTGCCAGTAGTAAACTCCCTTGGCCTAGCGGGGGAAGCTCCTACGAGCAGTACTTC
NA | TRBD1 | 14 | TRBJ1-1 | TRBV4-2 | CASRRQGADTEAFF | TGTGCCAGCAGGAGACAGGGGGCGGACACTGAAGCTTTCTTT
NA | NA | 17 | TRBJ2-1 | TRBV5-8 | CASSSNMDAAKDNEQFF | TGTGCCAGCAGTTCGAATATGGACGCAGCGAAGGACAATGAGCAGTTCTTC
NA | NA | 13 | TRBJ2-5 | TRBV5-1 | CASSFAVSETQYF | TGCGCCAGCAGCTTTGCCGTTTCTGAGACCCAGTACTTC
once | NA | 12 | TRBJ1-2 | TRBV2 | CASSTGPYGYTF | TGTGCCAGCAGTACCGGCCCCTATGGCTACACCTTC
NA | TRBD1 | 15 | TRBJ2-7 | TRBV5-1 | CASSPQGTAIYEQYF | TGCGCCAGCAGCCCCCAGGGGACAGCAATCTACGAGCAGTACTTC
NA | NA | 15 | TRBJ2-1 | TRBV6-1 | CASSESQPHGDEQFF | TGTGCCAGCAGTGAATCCCAGCCCCATGGGGATGAGCAGTTCTTC
NA | TRBD2 | 15 | TRBJ2-5 | TRBV2 | CASSETSQGGETQYF | TGTGCCAGCAGTGAGACTAGCCAGGGTGGAGAGACCCAGTACTTC
NA | NA | 15 | TRBJ1-1 | TRBV5-4 | CASSWGGGGGTEAFF | TGTGCCAGCAGCTGGGGGGGTGGAGGAGGCACTGAAGCTTTCTTT
NA | NA | 14 | TRBJ2-7 | TRBV5-7 | CASSLVGVTYEQYF | TGTGCCAGCAGCTTGGTAGGCGTCACCTACGAGCAGTACTTC
NA | NA | 16 | TRBJ1-4 | TRBV21-1 | CASSKAGGRVGEKLFF | TGTGCCAGCAGCAAAGCGGGGGGGCGAGTAGGGGAAAAACTGTTTTTT
NA | NA | 14 | TRBJ1-5 | TRBV4-2 | CASSQDPSDQPQHF | TGTGCCAGCAGCCAAGATCCATCTGATCAGCCCCAGCATTTT
NA | TRBD1 | 16 | TRBJ1-2 | TRBV7-2 | CASSLGGYRGGYGYTF | TGTGCCAGCAGCTTAGGAGGATACAGGGGGGGCTATGGCTACACCTTC
NA | NA | 13 | TRBJ1-3 | TRBV6-4 | CASRGDSGNTIYF | TGTGCCAGCAGGGGGGACTCTGGAAACACCATATATTTT
NA | NA | 12 | TRBJ2-7 | TRBV21-1 | CASSYQGEETEF | TGTGCCAGCAGCTACCAGGGGGAAGAGACGGAATTC
NA | NA | 14 | TRBJ1-2 | TRBV7-2 | CASRRASLNYGYTF | TGTGCCAGCAGAAGGGCATCTCTAAACTATGGCTACACCTTC
NA | NA | 14 | TRBJ2-7 | TRBV5-4 | CASSLPQDPYEQYF | TGTGCCAGCAGCTTGCCACAGGACCCCTACGAGCAGTACTTC
NA | NA | 14 | TRBJ2-7 | TRBV7-2 | CASSLTGRTYEQYF | TGTGCCAGCAGCTTAACTGGGAGAACCTACGAGCAGTACTTC
NA | NA | 12 | TRBJ2-5 | TRBV2 | CASSLRVETQYF | TGTGCCAGCAGTTTGAGGGTGGAGACCCAGTACTTC
medium-sized | NA | 15 | TRBJ1-1 | TRBV5-4 | CASSLARGMNTEAFF | TGTGCCAGCAGCTTGGCGAGGGGAATGAACACTGAAGCTTTCTTT
NA | TRBD1 | 16 | TRBJ2-2 | TRBV7-9 | CASPSWDTGDTGELFF | TGTGCCAGCCCTTCGTGGGACACAGGGGACACCGGGGAGCTGTTTTTT
NA | TRBD2 | 13 | TRBJ2-3 | TRBV2 | CASSGGEGDTQYF | TGTGCCAGCAGTGGAGGGGAGGGCGATACGCAGTATTTT
NA | NA | 15 | TRBJ1-1 | TRBV11-3 | CASSPSTGGNTEAFF | TGTGCCAGCAGCCCATCGACAGGTGGGAACACTGAAGCTTTCTTT
NA | TRBD2 | 14 | TRBJ2-1 | TRBV5-1 | CASSSGGGNNEQFF | TGCGCCAGCAGCTCGGGCGGGGGAAACAATGAGCAGTTCTTC
NA | NA | 14 | TRBJ1-3 | TRBV11-1 | CASSVTRHGNTIYF | TGTGCCAGCAGCGTTACACGCCATGGAAACACCATATATTTT
NA | NA | 12 | TRBJ2-3 | TRBV29-1 | CSVGTLVDTQYF | TGCAGCGTTGGGACGCTCGTTGATACGCAGTATTTT
NA | NA | 15 | TRBJ1-1 | TRBV5-3 | CARSWAGVCSTEAFF | TGTGCCAGAAGCTGGGCAGGGGTTTGTAGCACTGAAGCTTTCTTT
NA | TRBD1 | 14 | TRBJ1-5 | TRBV2 | CASSESGGDQPQHF | TGTGCCAGCAGTGAATCAGGGGGAGATCAGCCCCAGCATTTT
NA | NA | 18 | TRBJ2-6 | TRBV10-2 | CASSGASTSQSRANVLTF | TGCGCCAGCAGTGGAGCTTCCACTTCTCAAAGTCGGGCCAACGTCCTGACTTTC